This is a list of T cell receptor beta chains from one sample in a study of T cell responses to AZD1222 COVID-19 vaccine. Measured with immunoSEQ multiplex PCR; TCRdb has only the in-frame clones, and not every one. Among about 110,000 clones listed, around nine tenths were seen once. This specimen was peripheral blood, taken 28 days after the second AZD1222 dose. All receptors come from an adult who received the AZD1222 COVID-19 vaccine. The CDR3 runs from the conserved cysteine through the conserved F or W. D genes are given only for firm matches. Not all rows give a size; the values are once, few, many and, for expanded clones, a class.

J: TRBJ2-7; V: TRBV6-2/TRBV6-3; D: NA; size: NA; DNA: TGTGCCAGCAGTTGGGACTACGAGCAGTACTTC; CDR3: CASSWDYEQYF
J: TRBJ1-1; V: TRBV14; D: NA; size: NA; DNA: TGTGCCAGCAGTCCCGCATGGACTGAAGCTTTCTTT; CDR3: CASSPAWTEAFF
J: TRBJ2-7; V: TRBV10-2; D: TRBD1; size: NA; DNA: TGCGCCAGCAGTTCCCCCGGGACAGGGAACTACGAGCAGTACTTC; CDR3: CASSSPGTGNYEQYF
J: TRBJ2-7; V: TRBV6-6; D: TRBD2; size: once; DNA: TGTGCCAGCAGTTACTCTAGCGGGAGCTCCTACGAGCAGTACTTC; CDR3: CASSYSSGSSYEQYF
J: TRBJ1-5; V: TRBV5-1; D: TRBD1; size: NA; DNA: TGCGCCAGCAGCTTGGAAGGGACAGTTGCTCAGCCCCAGCATTTT; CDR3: CASSLEGTVAQPQHF
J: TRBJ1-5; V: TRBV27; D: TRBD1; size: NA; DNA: TGTGCCAGCAGGCCAGGGGGAGTGGGCAATCAGCCCCAGCATTTT; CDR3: CASRPGGVGNQPQHF
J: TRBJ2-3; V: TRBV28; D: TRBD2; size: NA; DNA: TGTGCCAGCAGTTTCCTCCGGGCGGGGGGATACACAGATACGCAGTATTTT; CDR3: CASSFLRAGGYTDTQYF
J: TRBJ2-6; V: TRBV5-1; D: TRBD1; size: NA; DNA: TGCGCCAGCAGGGGGACAGGGAACTCTGGGGCCAACGTCCTGACTTTC; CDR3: CASRGTGNSGANVLTF
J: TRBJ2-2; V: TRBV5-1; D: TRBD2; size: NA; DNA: TGCGCCAGCAGCTTAACCGGGACTAGCGCTGGGGAGCTGTTTTTT; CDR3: CASSLTGTSAGELFF
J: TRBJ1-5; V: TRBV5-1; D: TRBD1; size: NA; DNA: TGCGCCAGCCTAATTCCGGGACAGGGGGCGCCCCGTGATCAGCCCCAGCATTTT; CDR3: CASLIPGQGAPRDQPQHF
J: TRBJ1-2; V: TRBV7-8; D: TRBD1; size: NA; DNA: TGTGCCAGCAGCTTCTCCGGGACAGGGAAGCATTTCAACTATGGCTACACCTTC; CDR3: CASSFSGTGKHFNYGYTF
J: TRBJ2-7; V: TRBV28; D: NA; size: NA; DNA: TGTGCCAGCAGTCTCCGGGACGGATACTCCTACGAGCAGTACTTC; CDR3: CASSLRDGYSYEQYF
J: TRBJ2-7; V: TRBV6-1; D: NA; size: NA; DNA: TGTGCCAGCAGTGAAGCACTGAAACCCTACGAGCAGTACTTC; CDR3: CASSEALKPYEQYF
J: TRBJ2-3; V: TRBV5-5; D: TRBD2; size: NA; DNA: TGTGCCAGCAGACCGGGACTAGCGGGGGGAGATACGCAGTATTTT; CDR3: CASRPGLAGGDTQYF
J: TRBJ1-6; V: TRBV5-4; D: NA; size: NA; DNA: TGTGCCAGCAGCTCGAACCGACAGGATCTGGGATCACCCCTCCACTTT; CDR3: CASSSNRQDLGSPLHF
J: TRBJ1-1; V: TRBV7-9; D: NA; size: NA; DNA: TGTGCCAGCAGCTTAGCCGCAGCATACGAAGCTTTCTTT; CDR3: CASSLAAAYEAFF
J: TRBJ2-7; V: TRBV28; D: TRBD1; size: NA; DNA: TGTGCCAGCAGGACAGGGGGAGAGTCCTACGAGCAGTACTTC; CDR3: CASRTGGESYEQYF
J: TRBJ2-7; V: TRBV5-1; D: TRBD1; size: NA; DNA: TGCGCCAGCAGCTTACCGGGACAGGGGGCCTACGAGCAGTACTTC; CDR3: CASSLPGQGAYEQYF
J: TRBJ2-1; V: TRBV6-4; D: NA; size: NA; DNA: TGTGCCAGCAGCCCTAGGAGGGGCTCCTACAATGAGCAGTTCTTC; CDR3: CASSPRRGSYNEQFF
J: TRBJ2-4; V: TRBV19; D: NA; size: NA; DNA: TGTGCCAGTAGTACAAAAGGAACTGGGACGACAGAAATTCAGTACTTC; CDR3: CASSTKGTGTTEIQYF
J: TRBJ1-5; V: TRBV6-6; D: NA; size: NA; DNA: TGTGCCAGCAGACTGGACAGCAATCAGCCCCAGCATTTT; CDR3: CASRLDSNQPQHF
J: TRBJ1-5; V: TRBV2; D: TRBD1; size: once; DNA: TGTGCCAGCAGCCCGGGACAGAAAAGGGGCAATCAGCCCCAGCATTTT; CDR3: CASSPGQKRGNQPQHF
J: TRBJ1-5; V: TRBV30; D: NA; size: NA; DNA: TGTGCCTGGAGTCTACAGGGAAATCAGCCCCAGCATTTT; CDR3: CAWSLQGNQPQHF
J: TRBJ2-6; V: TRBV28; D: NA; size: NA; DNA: TGTGCCAGCAGTCTATCTCGGGAATCTGGGGCCAACGTCCTGACTTTC; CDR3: CASSLSRESGANVLTF
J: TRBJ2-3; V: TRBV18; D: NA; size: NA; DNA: TGTGCCAGCTCACTAGCGTCCCGGAGCACAGATACGCAGTATTTT; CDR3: CASSLASRSTDTQYF
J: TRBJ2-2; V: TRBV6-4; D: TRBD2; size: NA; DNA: TGTGCCAGCAAAGGGCTAGCGGACACCGGGGAGCTGTTTTTT; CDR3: CASKGLADTGELFF
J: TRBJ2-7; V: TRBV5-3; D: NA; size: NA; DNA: TGTGCCAGAAGCTTCCGACAAGAACTCTACGAGCAGTACTTC; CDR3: CARSFRQELYEQYF
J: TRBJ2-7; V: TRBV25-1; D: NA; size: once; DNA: TGTGCCAGCAGTGGGGGGGCGGGAGCTCGCTCCTACGAGCAGTACTTC; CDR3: CASSGGAGARSYEQYF
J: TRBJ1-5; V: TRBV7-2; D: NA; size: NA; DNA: TGTGCCAGCAGCATCCGGGACTTCAATCAGCCCCAGCATTTT; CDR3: CASSIRDFNQPQHF
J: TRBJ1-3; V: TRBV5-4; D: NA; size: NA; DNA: TGTGCCAGCAGCTTGGGCCCAGGGAACTCTGGAAACACCATATATTTT; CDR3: CASSLGPGNSGNTIYF
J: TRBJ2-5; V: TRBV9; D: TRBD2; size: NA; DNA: TGTGCCAGCAGCCCGCGGGGGACCGAAGAGACCCAGTACTTC; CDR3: CASSPRGTEETQYF
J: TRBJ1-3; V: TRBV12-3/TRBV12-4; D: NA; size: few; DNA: TGTGCCAGCAGGTCACTAACGGGAAACACCATATATTTT; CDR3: CASRSLTGNTIYF
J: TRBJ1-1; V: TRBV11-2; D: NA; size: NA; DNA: TGTGCCAGCAGCCTTGCGGCCACTGAAGCTTTCTTT; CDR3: CASSLAATEAFF
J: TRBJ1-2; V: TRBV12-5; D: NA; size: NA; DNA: TGTGCTAGTGGTTTGTCTCGGACGGACGGCTACACCTTC; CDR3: CASGLSRTDGYTF
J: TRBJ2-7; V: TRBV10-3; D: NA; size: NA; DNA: TGTGCCATCAGTGAGTCGACAACCTTGGGGGAGCAGTACTTC; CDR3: CAISESTTLGEQYF
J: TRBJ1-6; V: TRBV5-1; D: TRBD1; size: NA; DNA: TGCGCCAGCAGCATCTCCGGGACAGGGAGTTTGATTGGCAATTCACCCCTCCACTTT; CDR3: CASSISGTGSLIGNSPLHF
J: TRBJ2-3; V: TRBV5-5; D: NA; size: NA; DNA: TGTGCCAGCAGCGCAGGACTCGCTAGCACAGATACGCAGTATTTT; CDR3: CASSAGLASTDTQYF
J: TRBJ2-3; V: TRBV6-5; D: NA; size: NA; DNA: TGTGCCAGCAGTTTACCTGGGTCGGGTACGCAGTATTTT; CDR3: CASSLPGSGTQYF
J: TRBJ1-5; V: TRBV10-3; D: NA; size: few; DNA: TGTGCCATCAGTCAGGCTGATAGCAATCAGCCCCAGCATTTT; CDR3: CAISQADSNQPQHF
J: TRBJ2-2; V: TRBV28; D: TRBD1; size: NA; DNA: TGTGCCAGCAGTTCCGGGACAGGGTTGACCGGGGAGCTGTTTTTT; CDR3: CASSSGTGLTGELFF
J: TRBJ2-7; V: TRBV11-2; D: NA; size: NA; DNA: TGTGCCAGCAGCCTCCCCCCGACAGGACGCTACGAGCAGTACTTC; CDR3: CASSLPPTGRYEQYF
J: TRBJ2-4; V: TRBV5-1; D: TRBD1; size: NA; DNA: TGCGCCAGCAGCCCAGACAGGGGACGGGGAGCCAAAAACATTCAGTACTTC; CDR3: CASSPDRGRGAKNIQYF
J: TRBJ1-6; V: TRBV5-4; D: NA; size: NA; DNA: TGTGCCAGCAGCTCACCCGGGGGAGGCGATTCTCCCCTCCACTTT; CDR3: CASSSPGGGDSPLHF
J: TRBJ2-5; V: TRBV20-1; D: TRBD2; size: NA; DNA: TGCAGTGCTAGTGCTTGGGCTAGCGGGGGGCTCTGGGAGACCCAGTACTTC; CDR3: CSASAWASGGLWETQYF